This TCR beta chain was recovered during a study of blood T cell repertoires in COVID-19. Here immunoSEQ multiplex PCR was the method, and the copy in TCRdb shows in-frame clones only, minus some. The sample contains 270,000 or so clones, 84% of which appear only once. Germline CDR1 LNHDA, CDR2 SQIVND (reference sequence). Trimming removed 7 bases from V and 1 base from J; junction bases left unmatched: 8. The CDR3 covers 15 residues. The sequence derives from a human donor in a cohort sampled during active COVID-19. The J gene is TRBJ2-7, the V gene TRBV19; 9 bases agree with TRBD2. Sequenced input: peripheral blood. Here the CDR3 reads CASNFITSGSYEQYF. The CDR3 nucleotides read TGTGCCAGTAACTTCATAACTAGCGGGTCCTACGAGCAGTACTTC.